Detailed here is one TCR beta chain. The data are from a study of blood T cell repertoires in COVID-19. CDR1 and CDR2 from the germline V gene are MNHEY and SVGAGI. V lost 6 bases, J lost 8 bases, and 16 bases lay in between. The CDR3 contains 14 residues. TCRdb's table, derived via immunoSEQ multiplex PCR, lists solely in-frame clones and lacks some. The data contain 100,000 or so clones, about 87% of them singletons. This sequence joins TRBV6-5 and TRBJ1-4, with D perhaps matching TRBD1 (5 bases). Input material: peripheral blood. This TCR came from a human donor in a cohort sampled during active COVID-19. CDR3 coding DNA: TGTGCCAGCAGCCCCCGGGCAGGGCGGGAAAAACTGTTTTTT. Amino acid sequence: CASSPRAGREKLFF.